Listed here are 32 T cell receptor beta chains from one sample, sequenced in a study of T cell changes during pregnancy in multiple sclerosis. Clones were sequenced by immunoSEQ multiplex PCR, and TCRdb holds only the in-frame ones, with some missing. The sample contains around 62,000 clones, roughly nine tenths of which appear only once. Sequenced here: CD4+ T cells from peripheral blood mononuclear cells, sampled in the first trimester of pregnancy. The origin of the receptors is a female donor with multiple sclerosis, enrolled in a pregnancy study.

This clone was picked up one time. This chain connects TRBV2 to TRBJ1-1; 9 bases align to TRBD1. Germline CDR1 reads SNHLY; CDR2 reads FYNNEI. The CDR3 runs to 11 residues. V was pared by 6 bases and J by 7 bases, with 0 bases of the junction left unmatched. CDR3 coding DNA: TGTGCCAGCAGGGGACAGGGTGAAGCTTTCTTT. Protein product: CASRGQGEAFF.

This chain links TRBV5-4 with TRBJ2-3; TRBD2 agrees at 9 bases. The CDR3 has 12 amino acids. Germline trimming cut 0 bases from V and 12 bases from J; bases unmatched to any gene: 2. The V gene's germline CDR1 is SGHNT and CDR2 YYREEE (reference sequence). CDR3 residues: CASSLERGDQYF. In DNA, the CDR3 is TGTGCCAGCAGCTTGGAGCGGGGGGATCAGTATTTT.

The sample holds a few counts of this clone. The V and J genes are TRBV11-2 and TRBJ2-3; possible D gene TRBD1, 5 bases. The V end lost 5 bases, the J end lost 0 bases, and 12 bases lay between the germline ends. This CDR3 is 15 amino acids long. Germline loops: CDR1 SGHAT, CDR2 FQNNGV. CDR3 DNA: TGTGCCAGCAGCGAAACAGGTTTTAGCACAGATACGCAGTATTTT. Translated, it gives CASSETGFSTDTQYF. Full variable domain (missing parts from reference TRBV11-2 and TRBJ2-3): EAGVAQSPRYKIIEKRQSVAFWCNPISGHATLYWYQQILGQGPKLLIQFQNNGVVDDSQLPKDRFSAERLKGVDSTLKIQPAKLEDSAVYLCASSETGFSTDTQYFGPGTRLTVL.

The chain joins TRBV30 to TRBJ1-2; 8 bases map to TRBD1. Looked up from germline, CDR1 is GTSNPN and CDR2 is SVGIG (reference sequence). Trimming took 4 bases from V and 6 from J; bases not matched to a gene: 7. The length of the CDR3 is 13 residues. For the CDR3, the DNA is TGTGCCTGGACTTTTAACAGGGGGAATGGCTACACCTTC. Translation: CAWTFNRGNGYTF. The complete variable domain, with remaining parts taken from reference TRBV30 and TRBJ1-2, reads SQTIHQWPATLVQPVGSPLSLECTVEGTSNPNLYWYRQAAGRGLQLLFYSVGIGQISSEVPQNLSASRPQDRQFILSSKKLLLSDSGFYLCAWTFNRGNGYTFGSGTRLTVV.

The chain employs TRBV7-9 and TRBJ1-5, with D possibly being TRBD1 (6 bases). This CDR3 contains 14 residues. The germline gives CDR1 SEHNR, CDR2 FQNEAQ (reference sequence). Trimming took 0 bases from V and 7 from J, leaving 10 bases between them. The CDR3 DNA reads TGTGCCAGCAGCTTAGCAGGGGGAGAGCAGCCCCAGCATTTT. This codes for CASSLAGGEQPQHF.

Here the CDR3 reads CAISGTGDSSYNSPLHF. The CDR3 region has the DNA TGTGCCATCAGTGGGACAGGGGATAGCTCCTATAATTCACCCCTCCACTTT. This chain links TRBV10-3 with TRBJ1-6; 9 positions agree with TRBD1. The CDR3 loop spans 17 amino acids. With 4 bases clipped from V and 0 bases from J, the junction kept 4 bases outside the gene matches. Germline CDR1 reads ENHRY; CDR2 reads SYGVKD.

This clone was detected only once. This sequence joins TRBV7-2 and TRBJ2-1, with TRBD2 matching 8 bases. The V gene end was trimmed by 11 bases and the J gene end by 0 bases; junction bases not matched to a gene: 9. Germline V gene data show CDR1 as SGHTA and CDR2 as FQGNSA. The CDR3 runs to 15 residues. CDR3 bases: TGTGCCTCCACTAGCGGTCCAAGCTCCTACAATGAGCAGTTCTTC. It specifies CASTSGPSSYNEQFF. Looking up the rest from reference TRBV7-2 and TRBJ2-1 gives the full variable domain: GAGVSQSPSNKVTEKGKDVELRCDPISGHTALYWYRQSLGQGLEFLIYFQGNSAPDKSGLPSDRFSAERTGGSVSTLTIQRTQQEDSAVYLCASTSGPSSYNEQFFGPGTRLTVL.

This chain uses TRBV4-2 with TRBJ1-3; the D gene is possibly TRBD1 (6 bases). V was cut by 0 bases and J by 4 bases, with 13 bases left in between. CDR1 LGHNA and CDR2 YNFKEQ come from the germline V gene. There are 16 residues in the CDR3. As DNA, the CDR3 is TGTGCCAGCAGCCAAGATGTCCTTGGGGGCGGAAACACCATATATTTT. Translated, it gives CASSQDVLGGGNTIYF.

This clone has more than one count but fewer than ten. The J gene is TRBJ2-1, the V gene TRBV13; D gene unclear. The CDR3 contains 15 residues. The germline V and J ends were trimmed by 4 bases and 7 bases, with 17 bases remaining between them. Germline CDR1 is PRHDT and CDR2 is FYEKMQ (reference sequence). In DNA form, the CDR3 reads TGTGCCAGCAGCTCACGGTCCAGCCCCAGGAATGAGCAGTTCTTC. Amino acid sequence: CASSSRSSPRNEQFF. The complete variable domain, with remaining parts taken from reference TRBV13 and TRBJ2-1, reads AAGVIQSPRHLIKEKRETATLKCYPIPRHDTVYWYQQGPGQDPQFLISFYEKMQSDKGSIPDRFSAQQFSDYHSELNMSSLELGDSALYFCASSSRSSPRNEQFFGPGTRLTVL.

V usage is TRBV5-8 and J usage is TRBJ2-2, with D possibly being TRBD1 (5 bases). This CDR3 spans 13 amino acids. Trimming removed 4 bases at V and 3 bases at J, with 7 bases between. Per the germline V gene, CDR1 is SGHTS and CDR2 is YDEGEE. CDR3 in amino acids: CASSIQDTGELFF. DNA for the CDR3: TGTGCCAGCAGCATACAGGACACCGGGGAGCTGTTTTTT.

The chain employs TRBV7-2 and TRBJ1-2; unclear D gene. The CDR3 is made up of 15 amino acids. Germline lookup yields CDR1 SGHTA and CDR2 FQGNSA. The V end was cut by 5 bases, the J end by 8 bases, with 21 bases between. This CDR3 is CASSETPTRSNGYTF. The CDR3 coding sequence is TGTGCCAGCAGCGAAACACCGACAAGGTCGAACGGCTACACCTTC.

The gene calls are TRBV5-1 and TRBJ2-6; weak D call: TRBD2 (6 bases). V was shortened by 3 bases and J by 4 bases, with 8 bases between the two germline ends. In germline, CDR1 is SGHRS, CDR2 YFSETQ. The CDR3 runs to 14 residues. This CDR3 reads CASSSGRGANVLTF. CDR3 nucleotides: TGCGCCAGCAGCTCGGGGAGGGGGGCCAACGTCCTGACTTTC.

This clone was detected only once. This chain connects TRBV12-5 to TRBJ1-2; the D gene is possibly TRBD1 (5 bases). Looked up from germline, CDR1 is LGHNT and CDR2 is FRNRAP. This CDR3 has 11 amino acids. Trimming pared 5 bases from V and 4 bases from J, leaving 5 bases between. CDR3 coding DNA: TGTGCTAGTGGTGACAGCTATGGCTACACCTTC. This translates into CASGDSYGYTF.

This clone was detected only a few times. CDR3 DNA sequence: TGTGCCAGTAGTATACTGGGACAGGGGGCCTGGGATGGCTACACCTTC. Its translation is CASSILGQGAWDGYTF. The rearrangement uses TRBV19 and TRBJ1-2; 12 bases match TRBD1. Germline CDR1 reads LNHDA; CDR2 reads SQIVND (reference sequence). V lost 2 bases to trimming and J lost 6 bases; unmatched junction nucleotides: 7. CDR3 length: 16 residues.

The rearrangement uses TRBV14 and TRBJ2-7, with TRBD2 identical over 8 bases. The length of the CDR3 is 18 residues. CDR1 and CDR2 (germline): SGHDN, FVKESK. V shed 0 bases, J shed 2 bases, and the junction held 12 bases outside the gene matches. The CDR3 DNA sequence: TGTGCCAGCAGCCAAGATCCGGGGCAAGCGGGGGAAACCTACGAGCAGTACTTC. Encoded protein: CASSQDPGQAGETYEQYF.

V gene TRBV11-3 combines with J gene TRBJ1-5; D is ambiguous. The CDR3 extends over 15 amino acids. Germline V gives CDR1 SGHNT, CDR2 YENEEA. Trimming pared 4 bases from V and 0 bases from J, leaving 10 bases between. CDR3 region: CASSWRQPSNQPQHF. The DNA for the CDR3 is TGTGCCAGCAGCTGGCGACAACCTAGCAATCAGCCCCAGCATTTT.

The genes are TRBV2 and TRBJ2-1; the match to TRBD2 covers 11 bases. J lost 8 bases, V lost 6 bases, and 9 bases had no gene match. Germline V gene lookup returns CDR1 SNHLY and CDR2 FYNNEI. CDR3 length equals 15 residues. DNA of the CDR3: TGTGCCAGCAGGACGAGTAGCGGGGGGGCCGATGAGCAGTTCTTC. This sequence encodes CASRTSSGGADEQFF.

The DNA for the CDR3 is TGTGCCAGCAGCTGGTCAGACACCTACGAGCAGTACTTC. Encoded protein: CASSWSDTYEQYF. V and J are TRBV11-3 and TRBJ2-7; no firm D call. V shed 4 bases and J shed 2 bases, with 9 bases lying between them. This CDR3 spans 13 amino acids. From germline, CDR1 is SGHNT and CDR2 YENEEA. Using reference TRBV11-3 and TRBJ2-7 for the parts outside the CDR3, the full variable domain is EAGVVQSPRYKIIEKKQPVAFWCNPISGHNTLYWYLQNLGQGPELLIRYENEEAVDDSQLPKDRFSAERLKGVDSTLKIQPAELGDSAVYLCASSWSDTYEQYFGPGTRLTVT.

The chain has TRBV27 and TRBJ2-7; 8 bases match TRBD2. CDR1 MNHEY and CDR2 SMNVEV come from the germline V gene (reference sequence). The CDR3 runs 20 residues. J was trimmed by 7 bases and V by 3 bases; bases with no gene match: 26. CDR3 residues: CASSFGGPGGAGRTISEQYF. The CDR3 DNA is TGTGCCAGCAGTTTCGGCGGCCCCGGGGGGGCAGGGAGAACGATAAGTGAGCAGTACTTC.

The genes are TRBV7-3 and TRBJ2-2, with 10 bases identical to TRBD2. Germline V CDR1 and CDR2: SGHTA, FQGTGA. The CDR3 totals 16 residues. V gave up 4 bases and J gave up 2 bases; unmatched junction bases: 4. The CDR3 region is CASSSLAGENTGELFF. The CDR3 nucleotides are TGTGCCAGCAGCTCGCTAGCGGGGGAAAACACCGGGGAGCTGTTTTTT. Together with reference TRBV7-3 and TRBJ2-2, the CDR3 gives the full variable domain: GAGVSQTPSNKVTEKGKYVELRCDPISGHTALYWYRQSLGQGPEFLIYFQGTGAADDSGLPNDRFFAVRPEGSVSTLKIQRTERGDSAVYLCASSSLAGENTGELFFGEGSRLTVL.

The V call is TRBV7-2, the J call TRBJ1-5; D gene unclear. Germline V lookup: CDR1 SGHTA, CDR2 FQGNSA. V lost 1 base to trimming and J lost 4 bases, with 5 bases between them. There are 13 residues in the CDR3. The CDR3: CASSLDENQPQHF. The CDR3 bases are TGTGCCAGCAGCTTAGATGAGAATCAGCCCCAGCATTTT.

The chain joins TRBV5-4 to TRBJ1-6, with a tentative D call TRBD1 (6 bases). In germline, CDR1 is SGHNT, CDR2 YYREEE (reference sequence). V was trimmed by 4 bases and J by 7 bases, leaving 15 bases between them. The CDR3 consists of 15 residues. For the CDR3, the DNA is TGTGCCAGCAGCCTACTGGGACAAGGGAATTCACCCCTCCACTTT. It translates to CASSLLGQGNSPLHF.

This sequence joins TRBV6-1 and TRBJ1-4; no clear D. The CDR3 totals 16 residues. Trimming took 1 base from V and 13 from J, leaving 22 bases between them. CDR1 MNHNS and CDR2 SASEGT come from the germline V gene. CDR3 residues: CASSEGFTVLTLPLFF. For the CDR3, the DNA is TGTGCCAGCAGTGAAGGGTTTACAGTACTTACCTTGCCACTGTTTTTT.

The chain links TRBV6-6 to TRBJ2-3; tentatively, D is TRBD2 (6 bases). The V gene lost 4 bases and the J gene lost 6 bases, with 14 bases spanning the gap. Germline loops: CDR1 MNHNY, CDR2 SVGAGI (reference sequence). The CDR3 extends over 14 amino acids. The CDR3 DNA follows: TGTGCCAGCAGTTCTCCGGGACTGAGGGATACGCAGTATTTT. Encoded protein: CASSSPGLRDTQYF.

The CDR3 DNA is TGCGCCAGCAGCCTTACCTGGGAGGGCGGTCCCCTCCACTTT. As protein: CASSLTWEGGPLHF. The V gene is TRBV4-3, the J gene TRBJ1-6; D gene unclear. CDR3 length: 14 amino acids. From germline, CDR1 is LGHNA and CDR2 YSLEER. The ends were cut back, 4 bases at V and 13 bases at J, with 17 bases in the middle.

CDR3 in DNA: TGTGCCAGCAGCCCTGAGTTACAGTTATCGGCTCAGCCCCAGCATTTT. Protein product: CASSPELQLSAQPQHF. The gene calls are TRBV27 and TRBJ1-5; D is unclear. CDR1 is MNHEY, CDR2 SMNVEV, per germline (reference sequence). The CDR3 spans 16 residues. Trimming took off 6 bases at V and 6 bases at J, with 21 bases between the two ends.

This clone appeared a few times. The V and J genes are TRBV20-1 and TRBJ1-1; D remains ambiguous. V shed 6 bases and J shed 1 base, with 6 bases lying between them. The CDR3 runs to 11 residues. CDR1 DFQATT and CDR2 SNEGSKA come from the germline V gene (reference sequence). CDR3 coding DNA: TGCAGTGCATTAGCGAACACTGAAGCTTTCTTT. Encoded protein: CSALANTEAFF.

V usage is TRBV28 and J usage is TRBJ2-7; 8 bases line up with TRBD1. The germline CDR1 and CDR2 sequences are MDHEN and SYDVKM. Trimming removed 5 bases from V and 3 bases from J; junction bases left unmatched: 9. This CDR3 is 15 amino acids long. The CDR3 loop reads CASSPQGALRYEQYF. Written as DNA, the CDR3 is TGTGCCAGCAGTCCCCAGGGGGCCCTCCGCTACGAGCAGTACTTC.

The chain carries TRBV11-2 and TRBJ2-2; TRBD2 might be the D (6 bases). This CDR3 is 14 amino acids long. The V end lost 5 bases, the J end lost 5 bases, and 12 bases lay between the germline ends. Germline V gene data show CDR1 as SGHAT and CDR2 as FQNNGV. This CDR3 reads CASSRMTSTGELFF. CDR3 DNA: TGTGCCAGCAGCCGGATGACTAGTACCGGGGAGCTGTTTTTT.

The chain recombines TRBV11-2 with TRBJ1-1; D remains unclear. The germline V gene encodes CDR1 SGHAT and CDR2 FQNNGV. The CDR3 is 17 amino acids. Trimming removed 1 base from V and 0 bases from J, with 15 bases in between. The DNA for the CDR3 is TGTGCCAGCAGCTTAGTTCCGGGATTTCTTATGAACACTGAAGCTTTCTTT. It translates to CASSLVPGFLMNTEAFF. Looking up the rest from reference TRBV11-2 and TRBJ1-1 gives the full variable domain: EAGVAQSPRYKIIEKRQSVAFWCNPISGHATLYWYQQILGQGPKLLIQFQNNGVVDDSQLPKDRFSAERLKGVDSTLKIQPAKLEDSAVYLCASSLVPGFLMNTEAFFGQGTRLTVV.

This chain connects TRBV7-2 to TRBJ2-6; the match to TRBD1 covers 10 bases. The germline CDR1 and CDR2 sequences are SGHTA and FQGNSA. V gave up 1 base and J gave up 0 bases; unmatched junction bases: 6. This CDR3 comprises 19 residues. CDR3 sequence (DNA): TGTGCCAGCAGCTTAGGGTGGGGACAGGGGAGCTCTGGGGCCAACGTCCTGACTTTC. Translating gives CASSLGWGQGSSGANVLTF.

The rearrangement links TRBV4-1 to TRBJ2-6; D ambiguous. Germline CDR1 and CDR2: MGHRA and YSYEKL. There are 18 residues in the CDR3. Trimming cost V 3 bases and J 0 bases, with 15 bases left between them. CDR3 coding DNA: TGCGCCAGCAGCCAGGGTATGGGCCCCCTCTCTGGGGCCAACGTCCTGACTTTC. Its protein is CASSQGMGPLSGANVLTF.